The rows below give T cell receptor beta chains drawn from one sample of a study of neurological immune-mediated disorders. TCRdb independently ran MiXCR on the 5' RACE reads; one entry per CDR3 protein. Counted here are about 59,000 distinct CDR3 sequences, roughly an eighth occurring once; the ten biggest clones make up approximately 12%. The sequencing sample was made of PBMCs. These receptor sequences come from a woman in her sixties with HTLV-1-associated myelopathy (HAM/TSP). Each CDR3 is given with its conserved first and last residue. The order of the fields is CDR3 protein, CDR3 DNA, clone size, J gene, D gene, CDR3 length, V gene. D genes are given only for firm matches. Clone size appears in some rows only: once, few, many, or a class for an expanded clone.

CSARVQDNQPQHF | TGCAGTGCTAGAGTACAGGACAATCAGCCCCAGCATTTT | many | TRBJ1-5 | NA | 13 | TRBV20-1
CASSQEGLIYGYTF | TGTGCCAGCAGCCAAGAGGGGCTCATCTATGGCTACACCTTC | NA | TRBJ1-2 | NA | 14 | TRBV3-1
CSAHTSGYTDTQYF | TGCAGTGCTCATACTAGCGGGTACACAGATACGCAGTATTTT | NA | TRBJ2-3 | TRBD2 | 14 | TRBV20-1
CASSRTGEGYEQYF | TGCGCCAGCAGCCGGACAGGGGAGGGCTACGAGCAGTACTTC | many | TRBJ2-7 | TRBD1 | 14 | TRBV5-1
CASSFTSDTGELFF | TGCGCCAGCAGCTTCACTAGCGACACCGGGGAGCTGTTTTTT | many | TRBJ2-2 | TRBD2 | 14 | TRBV5-1
CASSFIVGGQTDTQYF | TGTGCCAGCAGTTTCATTGTGGGAGGGCAGACAGATACGCAGTATTTT | many | TRBJ2-3 | TRBD2 | 16 | TRBV12-3/TRBV12-4
CASSYGPALGSYEQYF | TGTGCCAGCAGTTACGGGCCTGCTTTGGGTTCCTACGAGCAGTACTTC | many | TRBJ2-7 | NA | 16 | TRBV6-5
CASSLRGRARTDTQYF | TGTGCCAGCAGTTTACGGGGGAGGGCTCGTACAGATACGCAGTATTTT | many | TRBJ2-3 | TRBD2 | 16 | TRBV12-3/TRBV12-4
CASSLRGFRQGETQYF | TGTGCCAGCAGCTTGCGGGGGTTCCGCCAAGGAGAGACCCAGTACTTC | many | TRBJ2-5 | NA | 16 | TRBV5-6
CASSLESGMRTEAFF | TGCGCCAGCAGCTTGGAATCAGGGATGAGAACTGAAGCTTTCTTT | many | TRBJ1-1 | NA | 15 | TRBV5-1
CASSNDKSEAFF | TGCGCCAGCAGTAATGACAAGAGTGAAGCTTTCTTT | many | TRBJ1-1 | NA | 12 | TRBV5-1
CASSLDGGNTEAFF | TGCGCCAGCAGTCTGGATGGGGGTAACACTGAAGCTTTCTTT | NA | TRBJ1-1 | NA | 14 | TRBV5-1
CSARAGGAHEQYF | TGCAGTGCTAGGGCCGGAGGGGCCCACGAGCAGTACTTC | many | TRBJ2-7 | NA | 13 | TRBV20-1
CASSKRVREQSSYNEQFF | TGTGCCAGCAGTAAGCGGGTGCGGGAACAAAGCTCCTACAATGAGCAGTTCTTC | many | TRBJ2-1 | NA | 18 | TRBV27
CASRQDRLVHEQFF | TGTGCCAGCAGGCAAGACAGACTGGTCCATGAGCAGTTCTTC | NA | TRBJ2-1 | NA | 14 | TRBV7-9
CSALGRLNTEAFF | TGCAGCGCCTTGGGACGGTTGAACACTGAAGCTTTCTTT | many | TRBJ1-1 | NA | 13 | TRBV29-1
CSVKGPPAPEQYF | TGCAGTGTTAAAGGACCCCCAGCCCCCGAGCAGTACTTC | NA | TRBJ2-7 | NA | 13 | TRBV20-1
CAISRLAGSDNEQFF | TGTGCCATCAGTAGACTAGCGGGATCAGACAATGAGCAGTTCTTC | many | TRBJ2-1 | TRBD2 | 15 | TRBV10-3
CSAGQGSGEQYF | TGCAGTGCTGGACAGGGGAGTGGCGAGCAGTACTTC | many | TRBJ2-7 | TRBD1 | 12 | TRBV20-1
CASSTRLAGGVGELFF | TGTGCCAGCAGCACCCGACTAGCGGGAGGGGTCGGGGAGCTGTTTTTT | many | TRBJ2-2 | TRBD2 | 16 | TRBV9
CSARPQQGAYTEAFF | TGCAGTGCTAGACCGCAACAGGGGGCTTACACTGAAGCTTTCTTT | many | TRBJ1-1 | TRBD1 | 15 | TRBV20-1
CASSLEQGNYGYTF | TGTGCCAGCAGCTTGGAACAGGGGAACTATGGCTACACCTTC | many | TRBJ1-2 | TRBD1 | 14 | TRBV5-6
CASSLVGHSSYEQYF | TGTGCTAGCAGCTTAGTTGGCCACAGCTCCTACGAGCAGTACTTC | NA | TRBJ2-7 | NA | 15 | TRBV7-7
CVSSPIKTSDGETQYF | TGTGTCAGCTCACCCATTAAGACTAGCGATGGAGAGACCCAGTACTTC | NA | TRBJ2-5 | TRBD2 | 16 | TRBV18
CASRPGTGLEAFF | TGTGCCAGCAGACCCGGGACAGGGCTTGAAGCTTTCTTT | many | TRBJ1-1 | TRBD1 | 13 | TRBV12-3/TRBV12-4
CASSLVLAGNNEQFF | TGCGCCAGCAGCCTGGTCCTAGCGGGAAACAATGAGCAGTTCTTC | many | TRBJ2-1 | TRBD2 | 15 | TRBV4-1
CSARPEGGPLNTGELFF | TGCAGTGCTAGACCCGAGGGGGGGCCACTGAACACCGGGGAGCTGTTTTTT | many | TRBJ2-2 | NA | 17 | TRBV20-1
CASTQTGFYNEQFF | TGCGCCAGCACCCAGACAGGCTTCTACAATGAGCAGTTCTTC | NA | TRBJ2-1 | NA | 14 | TRBV10-1
CSARAPSRDTQYF | TGCAGTGCTAGGGCCCCAAGTAGGGATACGCAGTATTTT | many | TRBJ2-3 | NA | 13 | TRBV20-1
CASSRDTGELFF | TGTGCCAGCAGCCGGGACACCGGGGAGCTGTTTTTT | many | TRBJ2-2 | NA | 12 | TRBV6-5
CASSVPESTEAFF | TGTGCCAGCAGCGTGCCCGAGTCCACTGAAGCTTTCTTT | many | TRBJ1-1 | NA | 13 | TRBV21-1
CASSLDPLLSVDEQYF | TGTGCCAGCAGCTTGGACCCCCTTCTCTCCGTGGACGAGCAGTACTTC | many | TRBJ2-7 | NA | 16 | TRBV5-5
CASSLAGLQQYF | TGTGCCAGCAGCTTAGCTGGGCTTCAGCAGTACTTC | many | TRBJ2-7 | NA | 12 | TRBV7-2
CAISGRERNTGELFF | TGTGCCATCAGTGGGAGGGAACGCAACACCGGGGAGCTGTTTTTT | many | TRBJ2-2 | NA | 15 | TRBV10-3
CASSLGTGPQHF | TGTGCCAGCAGTTTAGGGACCGGACCCCAGCATTTT | many | TRBJ1-5 | NA | 12 | TRBV12-3/TRBV12-4
CSVDLFGKLFF | TGCAGCGTTGACCTCTTTGGGAAACTGTTTTTT | many | TRBJ1-4 | NA | 11 | TRBV29-1
CSAKDSSSYNEQFF | TGCAGTGCCAAGGACTCGAGCTCCTACAATGAGCAGTTCTTC | many | TRBJ2-1 | NA | 14 | TRBV20-1
CASSVFNSHGYTF | TGTGCCAGCAGCGTATTCAACAGTCATGGCTACACCTTC | many | TRBJ1-2 | NA | 13 | TRBV9
CSARDHRQTRTDTQYF | TGCAGTGCTAGAGATCACAGACAGACAAGAACAGATACGCAGTATTTT | many | TRBJ2-3 | NA | 16 | TRBV20-1
CATSSGSPSNEQFF | TGTGCCACCAGTAGCGGGAGCCCTTCCAATGAGCAGTTCTTC | many | TRBJ2-1 | TRBD2 | 14 | TRBV24-1
CASRRAGLAGGSFTDTQYF | TGTGCCAGCAGACGCGCGGGACTAGCGGGAGGGAGCTTCACAGATACGCAGTATTTT | many | TRBJ2-3 | TRBD2 | 19 | TRBV28
CASSGLAADTGELFF | TGCGCCAGCAGCGGACTAGCGGCAGACACCGGGGAGCTGTTTTTT | many | TRBJ2-2 | TRBD2 | 15 | TRBV5-1
CASSLYGSYNSPLHF | TGTGCCAGCAGCTTGTATGGCTCCTATAATTCACCCCTCCACTTT | many | TRBJ1-6 | NA | 15 | TRBV7-9
CASSLGDRAGTEAFF | TGTGCCAGCAGCTTAGGGGACAGGGCCGGGACTGAAGCTTTCTTT | many | TRBJ1-1 | TRBD1 | 15 | TRBV11-2
CASSPGWSNEQFF | TGTGCCAGCAGTCCAGGGTGGAGCAATGAGCAGTTCTTC | many | TRBJ2-1 | NA | 13 | TRBV6-1
CASSEWSSGRLLREQYF | TGTGCCAGCAGTGAATGGAGTAGCGGGAGGCTCCTTCGTGAGCAGTACTTC | many | TRBJ2-7 | TRBD2 | 17 | TRBV25-1
CASSLFPQETQYF | TGCGCCAGCAGCTTGTTCCCCCAAGAGACCCAGTACTTC | many | TRBJ2-5 | NA | 13 | TRBV5-1
CSAGGWMNTEAFF | TGCAGCGCCGGGGGGTGGATGAACACTGAAGCTTTCTTT | many | TRBJ1-1 | NA | 13 | TRBV29-1
CASSQGGLSRQYF | TGTGCCAGCAGCCAGGGAGGCCTTTCCCGGCAGTACTTC | medium-sized | TRBJ2-7 | NA | 13 | TRBV7-2
CAIRGTGRAKNIQYF | TGTGCCATCAGGGGGACAGGGAGGGCCAAAAACATTCAGTACTTC | many | TRBJ2-4 | TRBD1 | 15 | TRBV10-3
CSASSGLDYNEQFF | TGCAGTGCTAGCTCGGGTCTGGACTACAATGAGCAGTTCTTC | many | TRBJ2-1 | NA | 14 | TRBV20-1
CASSLGGSRYEQYF | TGCGCCAGCAGCTTAGGCGGGAGTAGATACGAGCAGTACTTC | many | TRBJ2-7 | TRBD2 | 14 | TRBV5-1